The T cell receptor beta chain under discussion was sequenced for a study of CD8 T cells in ankylosing spondylitis. This clonotype was seen only a few times. Antigen unknown. Relative to the germline gene, one junction end is altered; a read error may explain this. The CDR3 is made up of 19 amino acids. CDR1 is SSHAT and CDR2 is FNYEAQ in the germline V gene (reference sequence). General observations from the study: A motif of 7 or 8 highly homologous TCR beta variants was seen as apparently characteristic of ankylosing spondylitis blood. In the blood and synovial fluid of reactive arthritis, some motif variants had been previously reported. Clones linked to the disease showed a CD8+ phenotype. They occurred at relatively low frequencies in peripheral blood. Disease-linked clones were reportedly significantly enriched in matched ankylosing spondylitis synovial fluid.

It was by quantitative 5'-RACE with molecular barcodes that TCR beta libraries were made. TCRdb re-called the 5' RACE reads through MiXCR, storing one row per CDR3 protein. The sample lists more than 500,000 distinct CDR3 sequences, 5.3% occurring once. This clonotype originated in a male donor with ankylosing spondylitis. Sequenced material: blood, either unsorted or a sorted T cell fraction (not recorded which). This sequence joins TRBV7-7 and TRBJ2-5; the match to TRBD2 covers 15 bases. The CDR3 bases are TGTGCTAGCAGCTCCGGGACTAGCGGGGGGAGGCCGTTTCAAGAGACCCAGTACTTC. Amino acids: CASSSGTSGGRPFQETQYF.